This T cell receptor beta chain was obtained from a study of cytotoxic CD8 clonotypes in ibrutinib-treated CLL. Frozen PBMC stocks contributed about 1.8 micrograms of genomic DNA to the TCR beta libraries. The length of the CDR3 is 14 residues. The germline V gene encodes CDR1 SGHNT and CDR2 YENEEA. The junction had 0 bases not matched to a gene; V was cut back by 2 bases and J by 6 bases. The method was immunoSEQ multiplex PCR; TCRdb's version includes in-frame clones alone and lacks a portion of them. The table has about 84,000 clones, 86% seen once. The source was PBMCs, collected before ibrutinib treatment. The rearrangement joins TRBV11-3 to TRBJ2-1, with 11 positions matching TRBD2. The clonotype comes from a human donor with chronic lymphocytic leukemia. The CDR3 nucleotides read TGTGCCAGCAGCTTAACTAGCGGGAGCAATGAGCAGTTCTTC. Protein sequence: CASSLTSGSNEQFF.